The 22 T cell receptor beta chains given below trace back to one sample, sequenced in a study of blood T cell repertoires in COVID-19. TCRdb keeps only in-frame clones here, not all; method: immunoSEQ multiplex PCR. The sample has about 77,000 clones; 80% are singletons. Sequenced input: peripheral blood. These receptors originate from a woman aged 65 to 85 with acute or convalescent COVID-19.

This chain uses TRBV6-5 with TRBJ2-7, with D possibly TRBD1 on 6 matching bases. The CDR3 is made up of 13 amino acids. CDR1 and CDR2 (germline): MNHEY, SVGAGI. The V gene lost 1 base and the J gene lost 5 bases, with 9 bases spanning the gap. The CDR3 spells CASSYLRTDEQYF. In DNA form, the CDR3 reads TGTGCCAGCAGTTACTTACGGACAGACGAGCAGTACTTC.

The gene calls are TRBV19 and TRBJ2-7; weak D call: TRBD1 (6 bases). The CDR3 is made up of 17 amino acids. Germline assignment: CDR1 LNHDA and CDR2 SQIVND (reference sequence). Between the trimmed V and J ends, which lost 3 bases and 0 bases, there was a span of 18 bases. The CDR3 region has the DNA TGTGCCAGTAGTATCTTTTCGACAGGTTCAAGCTCCTACGAGCAGTACTTC. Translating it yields CASSIFSTGSSSYEQYF. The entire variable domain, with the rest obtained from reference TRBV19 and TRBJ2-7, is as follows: DGGITQSPKYLFRKEGQNVTLSCEQNLNHDAMYWYRQDPGQGLRLIYYSQIVNDFQKGDIAEGYSVSREKKESFPLTVTSAQKNPTAFYLCASSIFSTGSSSYEQYFGPGTRLTVT.

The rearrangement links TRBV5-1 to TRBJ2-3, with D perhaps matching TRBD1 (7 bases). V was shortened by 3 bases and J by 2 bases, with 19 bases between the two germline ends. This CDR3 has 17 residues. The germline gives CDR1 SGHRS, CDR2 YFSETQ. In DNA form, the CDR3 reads TGCGCCAGCAGCTCCAATCAGGGGGGTGCGGACACAGATACGCAGTATTTT. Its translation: CASSSNQGGADTDTQYF.

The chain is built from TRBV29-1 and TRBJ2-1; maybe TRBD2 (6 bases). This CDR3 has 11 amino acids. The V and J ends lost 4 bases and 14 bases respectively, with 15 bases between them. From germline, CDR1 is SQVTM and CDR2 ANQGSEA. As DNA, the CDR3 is TGCAGCGTTGGTGAGATGGGAGGCAAGTTCTTC. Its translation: CSVGEMGGKFF.

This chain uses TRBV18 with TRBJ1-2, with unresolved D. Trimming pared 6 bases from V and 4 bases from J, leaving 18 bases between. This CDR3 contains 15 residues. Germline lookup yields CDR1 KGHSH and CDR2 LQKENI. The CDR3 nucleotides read TGTGCCAGCTCCGGCTTTGAGATCTCAGGCTATGGCTACACCTTC. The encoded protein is CASSGFEISGYGYTF. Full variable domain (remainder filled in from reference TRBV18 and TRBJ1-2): NAGVMQNPRHLVRRRGQEARLRCSPMKGHSHVYWYRQLPEEGLKFMVYLQKENIIDESGMPKERFSAEFPKEGPSILRIQQVVRGDSAAYFCASSGFEISGYGYTFGSGTRLTVV.

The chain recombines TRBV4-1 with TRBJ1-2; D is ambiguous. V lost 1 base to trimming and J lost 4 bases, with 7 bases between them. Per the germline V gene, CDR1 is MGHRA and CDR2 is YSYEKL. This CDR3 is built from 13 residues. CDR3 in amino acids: CASSQVQSYGYTF. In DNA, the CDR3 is TGCGCCAGCAGCCAAGTCCAGTCCTATGGCTACACCTTC.

As DNA, the CDR3 is TGTGCCAGCAGCGTTTCCAGGGGCGAGACCCAGTACTTC. It codes for CASSVSRGETQYF. The rearrangement links TRBV9 to TRBJ2-5; D is possibly TRBD1 (6 bases). The germline V gene has CDR1 SGDLS and CDR2 YYNGEE. There are 13 residues in the CDR3. Trimming took 2 bases from V and 5 from J, leaving 10 bases between them.

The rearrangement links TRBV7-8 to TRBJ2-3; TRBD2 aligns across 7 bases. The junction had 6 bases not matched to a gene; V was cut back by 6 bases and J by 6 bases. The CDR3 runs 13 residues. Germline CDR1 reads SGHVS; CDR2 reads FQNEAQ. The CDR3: CASRSLAPDTQYF. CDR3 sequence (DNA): TGTGCCAGCAGATCACTAGCGCCTGATACGCAGTATTTT.

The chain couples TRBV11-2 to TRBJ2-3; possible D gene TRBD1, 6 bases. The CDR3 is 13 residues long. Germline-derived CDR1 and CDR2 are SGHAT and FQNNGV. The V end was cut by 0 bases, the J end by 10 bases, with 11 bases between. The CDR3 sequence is CASSLDHRVAQYF. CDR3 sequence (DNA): TGTGCCAGCAGCTTAGATCACAGGGTTGCGCAGTATTTT.

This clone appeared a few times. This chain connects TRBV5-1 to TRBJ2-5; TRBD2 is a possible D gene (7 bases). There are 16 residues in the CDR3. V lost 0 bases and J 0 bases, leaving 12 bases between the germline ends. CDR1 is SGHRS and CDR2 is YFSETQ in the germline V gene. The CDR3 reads CASSLAGGQYQETQYF. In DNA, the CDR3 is TGCGCCAGCAGCTTGGCCGGGGGGCAGTACCAAGAGACCCAGTACTTC.

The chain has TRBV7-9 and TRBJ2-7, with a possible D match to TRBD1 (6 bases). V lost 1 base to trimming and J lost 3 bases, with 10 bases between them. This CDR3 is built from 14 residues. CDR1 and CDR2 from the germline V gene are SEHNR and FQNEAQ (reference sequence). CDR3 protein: CASSLVSRGYEQYF. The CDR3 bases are TGTGCCAGCAGCTTAGTATCCAGGGGCTACGAGCAGTACTTC.

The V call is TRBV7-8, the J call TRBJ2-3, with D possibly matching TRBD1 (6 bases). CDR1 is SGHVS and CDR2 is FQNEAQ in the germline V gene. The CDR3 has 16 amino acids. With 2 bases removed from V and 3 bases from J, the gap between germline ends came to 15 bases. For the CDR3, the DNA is TGTGCCAGCAGCTTACCCCCGGGGACAAGAACAGATACGCAGTATTTT. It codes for CASSLPPGTRTDTQYF.

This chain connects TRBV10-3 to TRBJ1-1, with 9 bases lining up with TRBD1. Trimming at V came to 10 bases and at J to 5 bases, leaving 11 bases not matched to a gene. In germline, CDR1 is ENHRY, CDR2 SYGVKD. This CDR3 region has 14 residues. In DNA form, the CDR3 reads TGTGCCAGTGGGACAGGGATGGTCTGGACTGAAGCTTTCTTT. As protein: CASGTGMVWTEAFF.

CDR3 sequence (DNA): TGTGCCAGCAGCTCCCAGGGACAGGGGGTGCCGGTGTACACCTTC. It yields the protein CASSSQGQGVPVYTF. The chain is built from TRBV7-8 and TRBJ1-2; 11 bases are shared with TRBD1. CDR1 and CDR2 (germline): SGHVS, FQNEAQ. Trimming at V came to 4 bases and at J to 11 bases, leaving 12 bases not matched to a gene. The CDR3 length is 15 residues.

CDR3 residues: CASSLGGRVQETQYF. The CDR3 DNA sequence: TGTGCCAGCAGCTTAGGAGGCAGGGTCCAAGAGACCCAGTACTTC. The rearrangement joins TRBV11-3 to TRBJ2-5; possible D gene TRBD1, 5 bases. The germline V gene has CDR1 SGHNT and CDR2 YENEEA. The CDR3 has 15 residues. With 1 base removed from V and 1 base from J, the gap between germline ends came to 10 bases.

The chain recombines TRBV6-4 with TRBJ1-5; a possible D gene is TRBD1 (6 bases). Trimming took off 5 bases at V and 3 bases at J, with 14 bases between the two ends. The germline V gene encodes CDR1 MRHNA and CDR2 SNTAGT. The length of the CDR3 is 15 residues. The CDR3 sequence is CASSQQGGFNQPQHF. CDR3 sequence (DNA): TGTGCCAGCAGTCAACAGGGAGGGTTCAATCAGCCCCAGCATTTT.

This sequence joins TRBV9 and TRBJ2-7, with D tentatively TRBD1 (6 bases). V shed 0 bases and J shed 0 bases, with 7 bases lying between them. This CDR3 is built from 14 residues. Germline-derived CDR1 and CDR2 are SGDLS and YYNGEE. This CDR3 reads CASSVGDNSYEQYF. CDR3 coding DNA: TGTGCCAGCAGCGTAGGGGACAACTCCTACGAGCAGTACTTC.

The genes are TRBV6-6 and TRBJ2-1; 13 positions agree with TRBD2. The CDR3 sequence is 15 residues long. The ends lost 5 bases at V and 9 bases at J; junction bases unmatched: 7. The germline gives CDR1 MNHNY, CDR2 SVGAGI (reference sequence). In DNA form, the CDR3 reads TGTGCCAGCAGTCAAACTAGCGGGGGGGCCGGTGAGCAGTTCTTC. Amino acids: CASSQTSGGAGEQFF.

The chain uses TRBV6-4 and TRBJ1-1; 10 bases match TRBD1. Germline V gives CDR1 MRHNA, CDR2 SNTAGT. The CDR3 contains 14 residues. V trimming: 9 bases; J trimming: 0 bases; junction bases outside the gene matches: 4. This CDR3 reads CASRQGALNTEAFF. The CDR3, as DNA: TGTGCCAGTAGACAGGGGGCATTGAACACTGAAGCTTTCTTT.

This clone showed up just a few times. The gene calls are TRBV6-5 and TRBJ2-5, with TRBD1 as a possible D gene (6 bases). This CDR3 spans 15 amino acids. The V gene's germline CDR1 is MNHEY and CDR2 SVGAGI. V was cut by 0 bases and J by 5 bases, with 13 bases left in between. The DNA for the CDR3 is TGTGCCAGCAGTTACTCGGTGGGGGCTCCGGAGACCCAGTACTTC. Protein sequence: CASSYSVGAPETQYF.

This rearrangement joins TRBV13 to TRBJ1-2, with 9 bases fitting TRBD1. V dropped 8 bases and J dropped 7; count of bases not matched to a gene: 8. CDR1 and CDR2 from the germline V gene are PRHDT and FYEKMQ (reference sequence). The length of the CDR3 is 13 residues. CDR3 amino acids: CASSPGTGTGYTF. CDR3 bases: TGTGCCAGCTCTCCCGGGACAGGGACTGGCTACACCTTC.

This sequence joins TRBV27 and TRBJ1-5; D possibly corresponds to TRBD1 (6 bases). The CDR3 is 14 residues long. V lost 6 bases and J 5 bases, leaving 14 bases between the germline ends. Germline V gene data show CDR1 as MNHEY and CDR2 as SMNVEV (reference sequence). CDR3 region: CASSISGVYQPQHF. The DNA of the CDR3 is TGTGCCAGCAGCATTTCAGGGGTTTATCAGCCCCAGCATTTT.